The 14 T cell receptor delta chains below come from one sample, sequenced in a study of Vδ1+ human thymocytes. Study outcomes and limitations: Thymic TRG and TRD repertoires appeared highly polyclonal.

The template was reverse-transcribed extracted RNA. Pooled V-gene forward primers with one constant-region reverse primer generated the CDR3 amplicons by multiplex PCR. TCRdb reanalysed the multiplex PCR reads with CATT. The repertoire holds more than 25,000 delta-chain clones, with 7.4% as singletons. The antigens these receptors bind are not known. Sequencing was done on a sample of Vdelta1+ gamma-delta thymocytes from the thymus. Subset described: FACS-sorted CD3+ TCRalphabeta- TCRVdelta1+ TCRVdelta2- thymocytes. Every receptor here comes from a girl under three years old who had congenital heart surgery.

This clone has only a few counts. V is TRDV1 and J is TRDJ1; 10 nucleotides match TRDD3. CDR1 and CDR2 (germline): TSWWSYY, QGS. The CDR3 contains 18 residues. Trimming cost V 0 bases and J 7 bases; bases outside gene matches: 14. Here the CDR3 DNA reads TGTGCTCTTGGGGAACTCCGCTTGTTTACTGGGGGATTCGCTAAACTCATCTTT. Translation gives CALGELRLFTGGFAKLIF.

The J gene is TRDJ1, the V gene TRDV1; TRDD3 matches at 8 bases. TCRdb does not report a J gene; here it was assigned by matching the DNA to germline references. Germline-derived CDR1 and CDR2 are TSWWSYY and QGS. The CDR3 spans 24 residues. J was trimmed by 0 bases and V by 1 base; bases with no gene match: 28. CDR3: CALGERGSILGGGWGTSHTDKLIF. In DNA form, the CDR3 reads TGTGCTCTTGGGGAACGGGGTTCGATACTCGGAGGTGGCTGGGGGACCTCTCACACCGATAAACTCATCTTT.

This clone turned up a few times. The chain joins TRDV1 to TRDJ1; tentatively, D is TRDD3 (5 bases). This CDR3 comprises 24 residues. From germline, CDR1 is TSWWSYY and CDR2 QGS. The V gene lost 4 bases and the J gene lost 0 bases, with 39 bases spanning the gap. Here the CDR3 DNA reads TGTGCTCTTGGGGGACCCCCGGTGCCGCCTCGGGGGGTTCGAGTGGGGCTGTACACCGATAAACTCATCTTT. Encoded protein: CALGGPPVPPRGVRVGLYTDKLIF.

This clone qualifies as medium-sized (0.01 to 0.1%). The chain recombines TRDV2 with TRDJ1, with D tentatively TRDD3 (6 bases). This CDR3 contains 16 residues. Trimming shortened V by 8 bases and J by 0 bases, and 21 bases separated the two germline ends. Per germline, CDR1 GEAIGNYY and CDR2 EKD. CDR3 amino acids: CAFRPSLGTNTDKLIF. CDR3 coding DNA: TGTGCCTTCCGCCCCTCTCTGGGGACCAACACCGATAAACTCATCTTT.

V and J are TRDV1 and TRDJ1; TRDD3 matches 8 bases. The germline gives CDR1 TSWWSYY, CDR2 QGS. The V gene end was trimmed by 2 bases and the J gene end by 0 bases; junction bases not matched to a gene: 20. This CDR3 comprises 21 residues. CDR3 in amino acids: CALGEWARPYWGSSYTDKLIF. The CDR3 coding sequence is TGTGCTCTTGGGGAATGGGCCCGGCCTTACTGGGGGTCCTCGTACACCGATAAACTCATCTTT.

The rearrangement uses TRDV1 and TRDJ1; TRDD3 matches 11 bases. In germline, CDR1 is TSWWSYY, CDR2 QGS. This CDR3 is 25 amino acids long. V lost 2 bases, J lost 0 bases, and 29 bases stayed unmatched. This chain's CDR3 is CALGEFVTNGGGILGDRGYTDKLIF. In nucleotides, the CDR3 is TGTGCTCTTGGGGAATTCGTGACTAATGGAGGCGGAATACTGGGGGATAGAGGGTACACCGATAAACTCATCTTT.

This clone was counted between two and nine times. This chain joins TRDV1 and TRDJ1, with D possibly TRDD2 on 5 matching bases. This CDR3 contains 15 residues. Trimming cost V 3 bases and J 3 bases, with 14 bases left between them. CDR1 is TSWWSYY and CDR2 is QGS in the germline V gene. The CDR3 sequence: CALGDPDPSADKLIF. The CDR3 DNA is TGTGCTCTTGGGGACCCCGACCCTTCGGCCGATAAACTCATCTTT.

The chain joins TRDV1 to TRDJ1; D not certain. The CDR3 runs to 15 residues. Germline CDR1 reads TSWWSYY; CDR2 reads QGS. V gave up 0 bases and J gave up 2 bases, with 10 bases separating them. CDR3: CALGELAVPTDKLIF. DNA for the CDR3: TGTGCTCTTGGGGAACTCGCGGTTCCAACCGATAAACTCATCTTT.

This clone was counted a few times. The junction departs from germline at one end; a sequencing error may be responsible. The chain recombines TRDV1 with TRDJ1; D may be TRDD3 (5 bases). CDR1 TSWWSYY and CDR2 QGS come from the germline V gene. The CDR3 covers 15 residues. The CDR3 nucleotides read TGTGCTCTTGGGGGCCGGAGGATTGGCCCGGATAAGCTCATCTTT. Amino acid sequence: CALGGRRIGPDKLIF.

In its sample, this clone was seen a few times. V is TRDV2 and J is TRDJ1, with TRDD3 matching over 10 bases. The V and J ends lost 3 bases and 4 bases, in that order; junction bases with no gene match: 22. The CDR3 extends over 20 amino acids. Germline CDR1 and CDR2: GEAIGNYY and EKD. The CDR3 nucleotides read TGTGCCTGTGACGCCGAATGGGCTGGGGGATATATACGCGTATTCGATAAACTCATCTTT. Amino acid sequence: CACDAEWAGGYIRVFDKLIF.

This chain uses TRDV1 with TRDJ1, with unresolved D. Looked up from germline, CDR1 is TSWWSYY and CDR2 is QGS. Trimming shortened V by 2 bases and J by 3 bases, and 16 bases separated the two germline ends. This CDR3 spans 16 amino acids. DNA for the CDR3: TGTGCTCTTGGGGAAGGCGGGAACCGGGTTTCCGATAAACTCATCTTT. Protein product: CALGEGGNRVSDKLIF.

V is TRDV1 and J is TRDJ1; 9 bases match TRDD2. V was clipped by 0 bases and J by 0 bases; unmatched bases: 17. The CDR3 is made up of 21 amino acids. Looked up from germline, CDR1 is TSWWSYY and CDR2 is QGS. Written as DNA, the CDR3 is TGTGCTCTTGGGGAACTAGGCCCTTCCTACGCGTGGGGGAAGTACACCGATAAACTCATCTTT. Its translation is CALGELGPSYAWGKYTDKLIF.

This chain links TRDV1 with TRDJ1; the D call may be TRDD2 or TRDD3 (5 bases each). Between the trimmed V and J ends, which lost 4 bases and 4 bases, there was a span of 22 bases. The CDR3 loop spans 17 amino acids. Germline values: CDR1 TSWWSYY, CDR2 QGS. Here the CDR3 DNA reads TGTGCTCTTGGGGCCTTGGTTCCTTTCGAGGGGGTCGATAAACTCATCTTT. Amino acids: CALGALVPFEGVDKLIF.

The chain combines TRDV1 with TRDJ1; the D gene could be TRDD2 or TRDD3 (6 bases each). The J gene was not available in TCRdb and was assigned here by matching the DNA to germline segments. The CDR3 is 22 residues long. Trimming removed 2 bases at V and 0 bases at J, with 31 bases between. Germline-derived CDR1 and CDR2 are TSWWSYY and QGS. The CDR3 bases are TGTGCTCTTGGGGAAAGGCCTTCCGCCCAGCTTTGGGGGGGTACGTACACCGATAAACTCATCTTT. Translation: CALGERPSAQLWGGTYTDKLIF.